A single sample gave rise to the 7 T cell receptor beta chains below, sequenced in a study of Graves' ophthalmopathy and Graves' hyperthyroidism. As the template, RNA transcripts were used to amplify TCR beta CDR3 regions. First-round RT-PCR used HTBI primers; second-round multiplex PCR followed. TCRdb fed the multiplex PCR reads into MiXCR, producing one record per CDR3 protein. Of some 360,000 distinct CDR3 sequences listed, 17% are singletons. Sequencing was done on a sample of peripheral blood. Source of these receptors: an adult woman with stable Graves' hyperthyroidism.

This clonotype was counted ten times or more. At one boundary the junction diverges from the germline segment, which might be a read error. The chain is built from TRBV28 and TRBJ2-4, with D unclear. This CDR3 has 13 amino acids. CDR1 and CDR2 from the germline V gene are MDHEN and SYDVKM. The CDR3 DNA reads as TGTGCCACCTTGCGTTTGGCCAAAAACATTAAGTACTTC. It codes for CATLRLAKNIKYF.

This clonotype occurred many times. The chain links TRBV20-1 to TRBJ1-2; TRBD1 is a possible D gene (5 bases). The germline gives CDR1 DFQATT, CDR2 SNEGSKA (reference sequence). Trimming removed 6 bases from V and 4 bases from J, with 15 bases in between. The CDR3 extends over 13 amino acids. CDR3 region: CSAPLPQGYGYTF. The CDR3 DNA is TGCAGTGCCCCCCTCCCCCAGGGCTATGGCTACACCTTC.

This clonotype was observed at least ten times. CDR3 residues: CASSYSAPDEQYF. For the CDR3, the DNA is TGTGCCAGCAGTTACTCGGCCCCCGACGAGCAGTACTTC. The rearrangement uses TRBV6-2 or TRBV6-3 and TRBJ2-7; D not resolved. The CDR3 spans 13 residues. The V and J ends lost 0 bases and 5 bases respectively, with 8 bases between them. In germline, CDR1 is MNHEY, CDR2 SVGEGT.

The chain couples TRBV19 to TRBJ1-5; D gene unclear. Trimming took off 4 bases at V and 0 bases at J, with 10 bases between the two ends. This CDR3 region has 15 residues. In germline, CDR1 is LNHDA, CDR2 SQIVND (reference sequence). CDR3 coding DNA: TGTGCCAGTAGTACGACGGAAAATAGCAATCAGCCCCAGCATTTT. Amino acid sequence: CASSTTENSNQPQHF.

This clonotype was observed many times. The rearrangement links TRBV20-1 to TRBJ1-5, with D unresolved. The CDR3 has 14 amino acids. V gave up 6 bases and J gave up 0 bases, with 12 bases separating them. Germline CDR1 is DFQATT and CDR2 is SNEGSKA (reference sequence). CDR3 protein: CSANTLNSNQPQHF. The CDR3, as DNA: TGCAGTGCAAATACACTAAATAGCAATCAGCCCCAGCATTTT.

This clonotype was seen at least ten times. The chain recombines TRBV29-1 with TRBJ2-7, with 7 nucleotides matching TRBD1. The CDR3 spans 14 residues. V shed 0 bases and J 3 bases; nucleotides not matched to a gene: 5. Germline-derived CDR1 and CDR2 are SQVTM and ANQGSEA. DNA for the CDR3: TGCAGCGTTGAAGACCAGTCAGGGGGCTACGAGCAGTACTTC. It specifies CSVEDQSGGYEQYF.

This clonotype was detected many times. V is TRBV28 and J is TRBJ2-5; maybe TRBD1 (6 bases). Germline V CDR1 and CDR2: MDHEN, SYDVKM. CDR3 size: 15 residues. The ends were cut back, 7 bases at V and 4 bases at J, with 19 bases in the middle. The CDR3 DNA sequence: TGTGCCAGCATGGAGATGGAACAGGGCCGAGAGACCCAGTACTTC. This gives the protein CASMEMEQGRETQYF.